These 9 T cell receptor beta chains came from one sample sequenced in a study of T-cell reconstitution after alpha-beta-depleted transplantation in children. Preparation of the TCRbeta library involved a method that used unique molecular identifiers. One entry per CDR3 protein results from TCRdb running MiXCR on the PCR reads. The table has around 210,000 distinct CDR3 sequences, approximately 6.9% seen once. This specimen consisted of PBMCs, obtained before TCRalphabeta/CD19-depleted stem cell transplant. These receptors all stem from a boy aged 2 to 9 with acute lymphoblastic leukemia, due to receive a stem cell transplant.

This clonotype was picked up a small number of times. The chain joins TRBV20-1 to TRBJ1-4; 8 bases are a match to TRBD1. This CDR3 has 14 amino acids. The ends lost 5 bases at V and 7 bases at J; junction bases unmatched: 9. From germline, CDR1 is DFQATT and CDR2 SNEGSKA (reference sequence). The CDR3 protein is CSAPHRGSGEKLFF. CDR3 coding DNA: TGCAGTGCTCCGCACAGGGGGAGTGGTGAAAAACTGTTTTTT.

In DNA form, the CDR3 reads TGTGCCAGCAGTCTTTTTTCCCGACCCGGGCGCAACAGCTACGAGCAGTACTTC. Protein product: CASSLFSRPGRNSYEQYF. The chain couples TRBV28 to TRBJ2-7; D is uncertain. V lost 5 bases and J lost 3, with 26 bases in between. CDR3 length: 18 residues. Germline CDR1 is MDHEN and CDR2 is SYDVKM.

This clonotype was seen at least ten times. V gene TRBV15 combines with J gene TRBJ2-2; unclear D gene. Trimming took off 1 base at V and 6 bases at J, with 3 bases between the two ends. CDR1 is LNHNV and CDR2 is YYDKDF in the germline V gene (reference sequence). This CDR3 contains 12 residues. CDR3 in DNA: TGTGCCACCAGCAGAGTGGCCGGGGAGCTGTTTTTT. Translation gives CATSRVAGELFF.

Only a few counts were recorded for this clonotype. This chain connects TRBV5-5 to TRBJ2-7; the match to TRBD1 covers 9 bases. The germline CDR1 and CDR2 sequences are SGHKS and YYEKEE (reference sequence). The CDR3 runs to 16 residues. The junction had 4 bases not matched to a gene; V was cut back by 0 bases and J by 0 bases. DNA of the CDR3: TGTGCCAGCAGCTTGGTTTGGGACAGGGCCTCCTACGAGCAGTACTTC. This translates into CASSLVWDRASYEQYF. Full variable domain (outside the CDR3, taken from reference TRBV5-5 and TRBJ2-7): DAGVTQSPTHLIKTRGQQVTLRCSPISGHKSVSWYQQVLGQGPQFIFQYYEKEERGRGNFPDRFSARQFPNYSSELNVNALLLGDSALYLCASSLVWDRASYEQYFGPGTRLTVT.

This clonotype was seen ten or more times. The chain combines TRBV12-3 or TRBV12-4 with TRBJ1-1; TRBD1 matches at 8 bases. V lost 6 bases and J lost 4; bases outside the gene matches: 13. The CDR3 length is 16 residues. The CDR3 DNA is TGTGCCAGCAGACTTCCGACAGGGGTCGGTGGCACTGAAGCTTTCTTT. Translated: CASRLPTGVGGTEAFF.

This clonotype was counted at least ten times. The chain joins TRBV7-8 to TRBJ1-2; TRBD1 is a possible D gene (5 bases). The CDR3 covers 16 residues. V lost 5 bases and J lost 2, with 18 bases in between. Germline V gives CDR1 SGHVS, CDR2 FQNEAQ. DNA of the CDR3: TGTGCCAGCAGCACTAGGGGACTAGACATCAACTATGGCTACACCTTC. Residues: CASSTRGLDINYGYTF.

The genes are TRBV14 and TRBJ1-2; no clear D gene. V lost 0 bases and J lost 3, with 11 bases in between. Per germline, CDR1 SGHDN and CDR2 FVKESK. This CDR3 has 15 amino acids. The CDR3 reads CASSQDLTDYYGYTF. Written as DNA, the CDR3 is TGTGCCAGCAGCCAAGATCTTACGGACTACTATGGCTACACCTTC.

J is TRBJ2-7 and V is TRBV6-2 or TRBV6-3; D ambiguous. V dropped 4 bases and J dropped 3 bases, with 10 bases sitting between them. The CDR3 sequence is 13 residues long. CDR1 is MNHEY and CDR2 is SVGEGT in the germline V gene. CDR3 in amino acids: CASSSPPIYEQYF. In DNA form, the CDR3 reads TGTGCCAGCAGTTCCCCACCCATCTACGAGCAGTACTTC.

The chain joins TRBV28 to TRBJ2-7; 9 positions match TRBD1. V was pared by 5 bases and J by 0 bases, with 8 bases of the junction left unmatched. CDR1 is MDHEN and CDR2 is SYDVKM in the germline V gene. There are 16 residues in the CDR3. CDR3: CASSPTGGPDSYEQYF. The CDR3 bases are TGTGCCAGCAGTCCGACAGGGGGACCGGACTCCTACGAGCAGTACTTC.